One sample yielded the 25 T cell receptor beta chains listed below, sequenced in a study of early T cells in non-severe SARS-CoV-2 infection. Each CDR3 protein gets one entry after TCRdb re-called the 5' RACE reads with MiXCR. The sample includes 45,000 to 70,000 distinct CDR3 sequences, roughly 7.8% of them seen just once. The sequences come from whole blood, collected at baseline. The receptors derive from an adult who was a healthcare worker with PCR-confirmed SARS-CoV-2 infection or an uninfected control (not recorded which).

The rearrangement links TRBV5-6 to TRBJ2-7, with 8 bases that match TRBD1. The CDR3 runs 16 residues. Trimming at V came to 3 bases and at J to 5 bases, leaving 13 bases not matched to a gene. Germline V CDR1 and CDR2: SGHDT, YYEEEE. The CDR3 DNA reads TGTGCCAGCAGCTCCCGAGCGACAGGGGAGTGGGACGAGCAGTACTTC. Translating gives CASSSRATGEWDEQYF.

As for this clonotype: The CDR3 does not end in the conserved phenylalanine or tryptophan, so this is likely a read error. The rearrangement links TRBV6-1 to TRBJ1-2, with TRBD1 matching 8 bases. Germline lookup yields CDR1 MNHNS and CDR2 SASEGT. Losses at the gene ends were 5 bases for V and 4 bases for J; bases not matched to a gene: 3. This CDR3 is 13 amino acids long. The DNA for the CDR3 is TGTGCCAGCAGTTACGACAGGGGCTATGGCTACACCTTG. This gives the protein CASSYDRGYGYTL.

This clonotype was observed many times. The rearrangement joins TRBV2 to TRBJ2-7, with TRBD1 as a possible D gene (5 bases). V lost 4 bases to trimming and J lost 0 bases, with 13 bases between them. The CDR3 is 15 amino acids. The germline V gene has CDR1 SNHLY and CDR2 FYNNEI. The DNA of the CDR3 is TGTGCCAGCAGTGCGGTGGGGCTTGGCTCCTACGAGCAGTACTTC. It specifies CASSAVGLGSYEQYF.

CDR3 sequence: CSANRDREPYEQYF. The CDR3 DNA reads TGCAGTGCGAACCGGGACAGGGAACCCTACGAGCAGTACTTC. This chain joins TRBV20-1 and TRBJ2-7, with TRBD1 identical over 9 bases. The trim removed 6 bases at V and 2 bases at J, leaving 8 bases unmatched. CDR1 and CDR2 (germline): DFQATT, SNEGSKA (reference sequence). The length of the CDR3 is 14 residues.

This clonotype was seen at least ten times. The rearrangement uses TRBV12-3 or TRBV12-4 and TRBJ2-5; the D gene is possibly TRBD1 (5 bases). V was cut by 6 bases and J by 5 bases, with 28 bases left in between. The CDR3 covers 18 residues. As DNA, the CDR3 is TGTGCCAGCAGCCCCAGGGTACCGGGTGGGGTTAATGCGGAGACCCAGTACTTC. Amino acid sequence: CASSPRVPGGVNAETQYF.

In its sample, this clonotype was seen many times. The chain recombines TRBV29-1 with TRBJ2-7; TRBD1 agrees at 8 bases. Germline V gene data show CDR1 as SQVTM and CDR2 as ANQGSEA. The V gene end was trimmed by 7 bases and the J gene end by 0 bases; junction bases not matched to a gene: 5. This CDR3 contains 13 residues. CDR3 DNA sequence: TGCAGCGCCCGGACAGGGAGCTCCTACGAGCAGTACTTC. Translating it yields CSARTGSSYEQYF.

Ten or more counts support this clonotype. This chain uses TRBV11-2 with TRBJ1-1; 7 bases are a match to TRBD1. Germline CDR1 and CDR2: SGHAT and FQNNGV. The CDR3 runs to 13 residues. V gave up 2 bases and J gave up 6 bases; unmatched junction bases: 3. The CDR3 spells CASSLQGEAEAFF. CDR3 nucleotide sequence: TGTGCCAGCAGCTTACAGGGGGAGGCTGAAGCTTTCTTT.

This clonotype was seen many times. V and J are TRBV15 and TRBJ2-4; 7 bases match TRBD2. The CDR3 is made up of 16 amino acids. The V gene end was trimmed by 1 base and the J gene end by 5 bases; junction bases not matched to a gene: 8. Per the germline V gene, CDR1 is LNHNV and CDR2 is YYDKDF (reference sequence). This chain's CDR3 is CATSRVASGRENIQYF. For the CDR3, the DNA is TGTGCCACCAGCAGAGTCGCTAGCGGAAGGGAAAACATTCAGTACTTC.

This clonotype was counted a few times. This rearrangement joins TRBV12-3 or TRBV12-4 to TRBJ2-3; no reliable D call. V gave up 4 bases and J gave up 7 bases, with 6 bases separating them. CDR3 length: 11 amino acids. CDR3 nucleotides: TGTGCCAGCAGTTCGCAATATACGCAGTATTTT. Translated: CASSSQYTQYF.

The chain combines TRBV27 with TRBJ2-3; D unresolved. V was cut by 4 bases and J by 7 bases, with 9 bases left in between. The CDR3 spans 12 residues. Germline V CDR1 and CDR2: MNHEY, SMNVEV (reference sequence). Written as DNA, the CDR3 is TGTGCCAGCAGTTCCCACCCAAATACGCAGTATTTT. Its protein product is CASSSHPNTQYF.

This clonotype was found a few times. This chain uses TRBV27 with TRBJ1-3, with D tentatively TRBD1 (6 bases). V was clipped by 3 bases and J by 2 bases, with 11 bases between them. Germline-derived CDR1 and CDR2 are MNHEY and SMNVEV (reference sequence). The CDR3 totals 15 residues. The CDR3 sequence: CASSLGRGPGNTIYF. The CDR3 nucleotides are TGTGCCAGCAGTTTGGGCAGGGGACCTGGAAACACCATATATTTT.

This clonotype was seen at least ten times. The chain employs TRBV7-9 and TRBJ2-4; 11 bases line up with TRBD2. Germline CDR1 is SEHNR and CDR2 is FQNEAQ (reference sequence). The CDR3 runs 18 residues. Losses at the gene ends were 2 bases for V and 6 bases for J; bases not matched to a gene: 12. CDR3 loop: CASSLTSLAGVRGNIQYF. The CDR3 nucleotides are TGTGCCAGCAGCTTAACCTCACTAGCGGGAGTTAGGGGAAACATTCAGTACTTC.

V and J are TRBV12-3 or TRBV12-4 and TRBJ1-1; no reliable D call. The CDR3 runs to 13 residues. V gave up 4 bases and J gave up 4 bases, with 10 bases separating them. As DNA, the CDR3 is TGTGCCAGCAGTTGGGGTTCGGCCACTGAAGCTTTCTTT. Residues: CASSWGSATEAFF.

The chain employs TRBV29-1 and TRBJ2-6, with TRBD1 matching 7 bases. Germline V gives CDR1 SQVTM, CDR2 ANQGSEA. V gave up 6 bases and J gave up 3 bases; unmatched junction bases: 8. The CDR3 covers 15 residues. The CDR3 DNA follows: TGCAGCGTCTCCAGGGGGTCGAGTGGGGCCAACGTCCTGACTTTC. Its protein product is CSVSRGSSGANVLTF.

The CDR3, as DNA: TGTGCCAGCAGCCGGGACAGGGCCGCAACCGGGGAGCTGTTTTTT. This encodes CASSRDRAATGELFF. This sequence joins TRBV6-2 or TRBV6-3 and TRBJ2-2; TRBD1 aligns across 9 bases. The junction had 7 bases not matched to a gene; V was cut back by 6 bases and J by 5 bases. Germline values: CDR1 MNHEY, CDR2 SVGEGT. The CDR3 length is 15 residues.

This clonotype was picked up many times. The genes are TRBV6-6 and TRBJ1-2, with D possibly matching TRBD1 (5 bases). The CDR3 is made up of 16 amino acids. The germline V gene encodes CDR1 MNHNY and CDR2 SVGAGI (reference sequence). V dropped 2 bases and J dropped 6 bases, with 19 bases sitting between them. CDR3 DNA: TGTGCCAGCAGTTACCCCCGGGGCCAGGACCAGCATGGCTACACCTTC. As protein: CASSYPRGQDQHGYTF.

This clonotype was detected ten times or more. The genes are TRBV28 and TRBJ2-1; D perhaps matches TRBD1 (6 bases). The CDR3 is made up of 14 amino acids. The germline V and J ends were trimmed by 11 bases and 4 bases, with 18 bases remaining between them. Germline-derived CDR1 and CDR2 are MDHEN and SYDVKM. The CDR3 loop reads CAVTTGTSYNEQFF. CDR3 nucleotides: TGTGCCGTGACGACAGGAACGTCATACAATGAGCAGTTCTTC.

In the case of this clonotype: A much bigger clone sits one base away, suggesting this may be a read error. The chain carries TRBV3-1 and TRBJ2-3, with unresolved D. The germline CDR1 and CDR2 sequences are LGHDT and YNNKEL (reference sequence). The CDR3 sequence is 12 residues long. CDR3 residues: CASSQVKDTQNF. DNA for the CDR3: TGTGCCAGCAGCCAAGTCAAAGATACGCAGAATTTT.

This clonotype has at least ten counts. The rearrangement links TRBV20-1 to TRBJ1-5; tentatively, D is TRBD1 (5 bases). CDR3 size: 15 residues. The germline V gene encodes CDR1 DFQATT and CDR2 SNEGSKA (reference sequence). V was clipped by 6 bases and J by 7 bases, with 22 bases between them. The CDR3 DNA reads TGCAGTGCGGGAGCAGGGCAACCCTCCGGGCAGCCCCAGCATTTT. Its translation: CSAGAGQPSGQPQHF.

This clonotype was detected only a few times. The chain uses TRBV4-2 and TRBJ2-2; D is possibly TRBD2 (6 bases). V was cut by 0 bases and J by 6 bases, with 8 bases left in between. The germline V gene encodes CDR1 LGHNA and CDR2 YNFKEQ. CDR3 length: 14 amino acids. CDR3 nucleotide sequence: TGTGCCAGCAGCCAAGAATCGGGGGCCGGGGAGCTGTTTTTT. This sequence encodes CASSQESGAGELFF.

A word on this clonotype: One end of the junction does not line up with germline, which may come from a read error. The chain employs TRBV7-7 and TRBJ2-2; D uncertain. The germline CDR1 and CDR2 sequences are SSHAT and FNYEAQ (reference sequence). The CDR3 extends over 13 amino acids. CDR3 bases: TGTGCTAGCAGCACCCAGTATGGCGGGGAGCTGTTTTTT. The encoded protein is CASSTQYGGELFF.

The gene calls are TRBV12-3 or TRBV12-4 and TRBJ2-1; D is undetermined. V shed 1 base and J shed 15 bases, with 13 bases lying between them. The CDR3 runs 12 residues. The CDR3 region is CASSLDGTRGFF. CDR3 in DNA: TGTGCCAGCAGTTTAGATGGCACGAGAGGGTTCTTC.

Concerning this clonotype: One end of the junction varies from germline; a read error may be responsible. CDR3 residues: CASSLGLAGGF. CDR3 coding DNA: TGTGCCAGCAGCCTGGGACTAGCGGGAGGATTC. The chain is built from TRBV7-2 and TRBJ2-1; 15 nucleotides line up with TRBD2. The CDR3 runs 11 residues. Germline V gives CDR1 SGHTA, CDR2 FQGNSA.

This clonotype was seen only a few times. V usage is TRBV6-1 and J usage is TRBJ2-7; D unresolved. There are 15 residues in the CDR3. The V end was cut by 4 bases, the J end by 2 bases, with 15 bases between. CDR1 MNHNS and CDR2 SASEGT come from the germline V gene. The CDR3 sequence: CASSAGFGPAYEQYF. The CDR3, as DNA: TGTGCCAGCAGTGCTGGATTCGGCCCGGCCTACGAGCAGTACTTC.

This clonotype was seen repeatedly, ten times or more. V usage is TRBV6-6 and J usage is TRBJ1-1; 8 bases line up with TRBD1. The trim removed 5 bases at V and 0 bases at J, leaving 11 bases unmatched. CDR3 length: 17 residues. Germline V CDR1 and CDR2: MNHNY, SVGAGI (reference sequence). In DNA form, the CDR3 reads TGTGCCAGCAGTAGAAGGCGACAGGGGTACGTGAACACTGAAGCTTTCTTT. This translates into CASSRRRQGYVNTEAFF.